This T cell receptor beta chain was recorded in a study of cytomegalovirus exposure and HLA in healthy donors. Per germline, CDR1 MNHEY and CDR2 SMNVEV (reference sequence). The CDR3 extends over 16 amino acids. Deletions cut 2 bases from V and 6 bases from J, with 16 bases between. Study conclusions and caveats: One later analysis, an examination of the approximately 120 validation repertoires, found that first-cohort TCR clusters tended to co-occur in them. Per published reports, the classifier diagnosed cytomegalovirus status with high specificity and sensitivity.

This clone occurred once. Its antigen is unidentified. Clones were sequenced by immunoSEQ multiplex PCR, and TCRdb holds only the in-frame ones, with some missing. Of about 360,000 clones listed, around 86% are singletons. The receptor was derived from a woman aged 18-29 years in good health and CMV-seronegative. The chain joins TRBV27 to TRBJ2-2; D gene ambiguous. The sequenced material came from PBMCs. CDR3 DNA: TGTGCCAGCAGTTTAACGGCCAGGCCCCTCCCCGGGGAGCTGTTTTTT. Translation: CASSLTARPLPGELFF.